This entry lists 10 T cell receptor beta chains sequenced from one sample in a study of blood T cell repertoires in COVID-19. Sequencing used immunoSEQ multiplex PCR; TCRdb keeps in-frame clones, though not all of them. The sample lists about 150,000 clones; 80% to 90% were seen once. Sequenced: peripheral blood. Receptors originate from a woman aged 45-65 years with acute or convalescent COVID-19.

This clone was counted a few times. The chain links TRBV6-5 to TRBJ2-2, with no clear D. CDR3 length: 15 residues. Germline V gene lookup returns CDR1 MNHEY and CDR2 SVGAGI. The germline V and J ends were trimmed by 5 bases and 3 bases, with 13 bases remaining between them. CDR3 bases: TGTGCCAGCAGTCACTTGGGCGAGTACACCGGGGAGCTGTTTTTT. It encodes CASSHLGEYTGELFF.

This chain links TRBV6-5 with TRBJ1-2, with TRBD1 as a possible D gene (5 bases). CDR1 and CDR2 (germline): MNHEY, SVGAGI. Between the trimmed V and J ends, which lost 11 bases and 8 bases, there was a span of 15 bases. The CDR3 covers 11 residues. DNA for the CDR3: TGTGCCGGGGCGCTGGTGGGGGGCTACACCTTC. This gives the protein CAGALVGGYTF.

The chain couples TRBV7-9 to TRBJ2-1; D might be TRBD1 (6 bases). Germline loops: CDR1 SEHNR, CDR2 FQNEAQ (reference sequence). CDR3 length equals 13 residues. Deletions cut 10 bases from V and 0 bases from J, with 10 bases between. In nucleotides, the CDR3 is TGTGCCATCCCGACAGGCTCCTACAATGAGCAGTTCTTC. Its translation: CAIPTGSYNEQFF.

In DNA, the CDR3 is TGTGCCAGAAGCATACACCACGACAGGGCTCGGGGGAGCACAGATACGCAGTATTTT. The encoded protein is CARSIHHDRARGSTDTQYF. The chain recombines TRBV5-3 with TRBJ2-3, with D maybe TRBD1 (7 bases). TRBV5-3 counts as an open reading frame of uncertain function. The CDR3 length is 19 residues. The V end lost 4 bases, the J end lost 0 bases, and 24 bases lay between the germline ends.

V and J are TRBV4-2 and TRBJ2-7, with a tentative D call TRBD2 (6 bases). Germline CDR1 and CDR2: LGHNA and YNFKEQ. Trimming stripped 1 base from V and 5 bases from J, with 18 bases between. The CDR3 is made up of 16 amino acids. The DNA for the CDR3 is TGTGCCAGCAGCCAAGTCCTTCCCGGGACTGGGGACGAGCAGTACTTC. It specifies CASSQVLPGTGDEQYF.

CDR3 sequence: CASTMTESYEQYF. The CDR3 DNA sequence: TGTGCCAGCACCATGACAGAGTCCTACGAGCAGTACTTC. The chain uses TRBV12-3 or TRBV12-4 and TRBJ2-7; D is possibly TRBD1 (5 bases). The CDR3 is 13 amino acids. V dropped 7 bases and J dropped 1 base, with 11 bases sitting between them.

This clone showed up just once. The chain uses TRBV7-9 and TRBJ2-7; possible D gene TRBD2, 6 bases. V was shortened by 7 bases and J by 2 bases, with 21 bases between the two germline ends. The CDR3 is 16 amino acids. Germline CDR1 is SEHNR and CDR2 is FQNEAQ (reference sequence). The chain's CDR3 is CASTQSSGLAAYEQYF. CDR3 in DNA: TGTGCCAGCACGCAATCCAGCGGGTTAGCAGCCTACGAGCAGTACTTC.

Here the CDR3 DNA reads TGTGCCAGCAGTCCCCTGAGGGGGGAGCTGTTTTTT. It yields the protein CASSPLRGELFF. The chain links TRBV6-5 to TRBJ2-2; no clear D gene. Per germline, CDR1 MNHEY and CDR2 SVGAGI. This CDR3 has 12 amino acids. V was pared by 5 bases and J by 8 bases, with 9 bases between.

This rearrangement joins TRBV19 to TRBJ1-5; 7 nucleotides agree with TRBD1. Germline loops: CDR1 LNHDA, CDR2 SQIVND (reference sequence). After removal of 5 bases from V and 7 bases from J, the junction contained 8 bases not matched to a gene. This CDR3 is 14 amino acids long. The CDR3 loop is CASSPQGVWQPQHF. CDR3 in DNA: TGTGCCAGTAGTCCTCAGGGGGTTTGGCAGCCCCAGCATTTT.

The rearrangement links TRBV6-5 to TRBJ2-2; 9 positions agree with TRBD2. Germline CDR1 reads MNHEY; CDR2 reads SVGAGI. V lost 4 bases and J lost 5; bases outside the gene matches: 8. The CDR3 is 16 amino acids. The DNA for the CDR3 is TGTGCCAGCAGTTCCTTTAGCGGGAGAGGTACCGGGGAGCTGTTTTTT. Amino acids: CASSSFSGRGTGELFF.